These 25 T cell receptor beta chains were all obtained from the same sample, sequenced in a study of blood T cell repertoires in COVID-19. The data were produced by immunoSEQ multiplex PCR, yet TCRdb's version contains in-frame clones alone and is incomplete. The repertoire consists of around 230,000 clones, with more than 75% occurring once and the leading ten covering roughly an eighth. Sample: peripheral blood. The receptors originated from a woman aged 55-70 years with active or convalescent COVID-19.

The chain combines TRBV29-1 with TRBJ1-2, with 11 bases identical to TRBD1. The ends lost 2 bases at V and 4 bases at J; junction bases unmatched: 6. Per the germline V gene, CDR1 is SQVTM and CDR2 is ANQGSEA. The CDR3 is made up of 15 amino acids. The CDR3 region has the DNA TGCAGCGTTGAACCATGGACAGGGGGCGGCTATGGCTACACCTTC. Its translation is CSVEPWTGGGYGYTF.

This clone was detected only once. V gene TRBV6-5 combines with J gene TRBJ1-6; D remains unclear. CDR1 is MNHEY and CDR2 is SVGAGI in the germline V gene. The CDR3 is 15 amino acids. Trimming cost V 7 bases and J 3 bases, with 13 bases left between them. This CDR3 is CASTSEGHYNSPLHF. CDR3 sequence (DNA): TGTGCCAGCACGTCCGAGGGCCACTATAATTCACCCCTCCACTTT.

The chain employs TRBV9 and TRBJ1-3; unclear D gene. The ends were cut back, 0 bases at V and 8 bases at J, with 15 bases in the middle. This CDR3 comprises 15 residues. Germline V gives CDR1 SGDLS, CDR2 YYNGEE. The CDR3 bases are TGTGCCAGCAGCGTAGCCTTGGGCCTGAGGGACACCATATATTTT. Encoded protein: CASSVALGLRDTIYF.

The V gene is TRBV2, the J gene TRBJ2-2, with 12 nucleotides matching TRBD2. Per germline, CDR1 SNHLY and CDR2 FYNNEI. The CDR3 extends over 16 amino acids. J lost 1 base, V lost 8 bases, and 5 bases had no gene match. DNA for the CDR3: TGTGCCAGCGTCACTAGCGGGGGGCTGAACACCGGGGAGCTGTTTTTT. Translated: CASVTSGGLNTGELFF. The entire variable domain, with the rest obtained from reference TRBV2 and TRBJ2-2, is as follows: EPEVTQTPSHQVTQMGQEVILRCVPISNHLYFYWYRQILGQKVEFLVSFYNNEISEKSEIFDDQFSVERPDGSNFTLKIRSTKLEDSAMYFCASVTSGGLNTGELFFGEGSRLTVL.

This clone was seen a few times. V usage is TRBV7-2 and J usage is TRBJ1-2, with 8 bases matching TRBD1. CDR1 is SGHTA, CDR2 FQGNSA, per germline. This CDR3 has 16 residues. V gave up 5 bases and J gave up 6 bases; unmatched junction bases: 14. CDR3 loop: CASSPRPGGWMDGYTF. The DNA for the CDR3 is TGTGCCAGCAGCCCCCGTCCAGGGGGCTGGATGGATGGCTACACCTTC.

The V gene is TRBV5-1, the J gene TRBJ1-2, with TRBD1 identical over 7 bases. This CDR3 region has 14 residues. The germline gives CDR1 SGHRS, CDR2 YFSETQ. V lost 0 bases and J lost 10; bases outside the gene matches: 9. The CDR3 is CASSLDSRQGIYTF. CDR3 DNA sequence: TGCGCCAGCAGCTTGGACTCCCGACAGGGAATCTACACCTTC. Looking up the rest from reference TRBV5-1 and TRBJ1-2 gives the full variable domain: KAGVTQTPRYLIKTRGQQVTLSCSPISGHRSVSWYQQTPGQGLQFLFEYFSETQRNKGNFPGRFSGRQFSNSRSEMNVSTLELGDSALYLCASSLDSRQGIYTFGSGTRLTVV.

V usage is TRBV4-1 and J usage is TRBJ1-2; 7 bases map to TRBD1. This CDR3 spans 15 amino acids. Germline V gives CDR1 MGHRA, CDR2 YSYEKL. V trimming: 2 bases; J trimming: 4 bases; junction bases outside the gene matches: 7. CDR3 nucleotides: TGCGCCAGCAGCCAAACCGACAGGGCCTTCTATGGCTACACCTTC. This sequence encodes CASSQTDRAFYGYTF.

The chain employs TRBV19 and TRBJ1-1, with a possible D match to TRBD1 (5 bases). The germline CDR1 and CDR2 sequences are LNHDA and SQIVND (reference sequence). The V end was cut by 4 bases, the J end by 0 bases, with 15 bases between. CDR3 length: 16 residues. The CDR3 loop reads CASSRGIGGMNTEAFF. CDR3 in DNA: TGTGCCAGTAGTAGGGGCATCGGGGGAATGAACACTGAAGCTTTCTTT.

Concerning this clone: The identical CDR3 is also encoded by other nucleotide sequences in the sample. The chain uses TRBV6-5 and TRBJ1-2; perhaps TRBD1 as D (5 bases). The V end lost 2 bases, the J end lost 4 bases, and 8 bases lay between the germline ends. Germline V gene data show CDR1 as MNHEY and CDR2 as SVGAGI. This CDR3 contains 13 residues. The CDR3 sequence: CASSYSGTYGYTF. The CDR3 nucleotides read TGTGCCAGCAGTTACAGCGGGACCTATGGCTACACCTTC.

This clone appeared once. The genes are TRBV18 and TRBJ2-5, with 12 bases that match TRBD2. Looked up from germline, CDR1 is KGHSH and CDR2 is LQKENI. The CDR3 runs 16 residues. The V and J ends lost 2 bases and 3 bases, in that order; junction bases with no gene match: 4. The CDR3 DNA is TGTGCCAGCTCACCAACCCCTAGCGGGGGGGAAGAGACCCAGTACTTC. It translates to CASSPTPSGGEETQYF.

The chain joins TRBV18 to TRBJ2-3; D possibly corresponds to TRBD2 (6 bases). Germline CDR1 reads KGHSH; CDR2 reads LQKENI. CDR3 length: 15 residues. Trimming removed 2 bases at V and 6 bases at J, with 15 bases between. DNA of the CDR3: TGTGCCAGCTCACCAATGGCGGGGAAGTTGGATACGCAGTATTTT. It is translated as CASSPMAGKLDTQYF.

This clone appeared a few times. V gene TRBV7-2 combines with J gene TRBJ2-7; weak D call: TRBD1 (5 bases). This CDR3 contains 15 residues. Per the germline V gene, CDR1 is SGHTA and CDR2 is FQGNSA. The V and J ends lost 4 bases and 1 base respectively, with 14 bases between them. The CDR3 protein is CASSYTNQGSYEQYF. The CDR3 DNA reads TGTGCCAGCAGCTATACAAACCAGGGTTCCTACGAGCAGTACTTC.

The chain carries TRBV7-9 and TRBJ2-7; D is perhaps TRBD2 (6 bases). There are 12 residues in the CDR3. Germline loops: CDR1 SEHNR, CDR2 FQNEAQ (reference sequence). V gave up 3 bases and J gave up 4 bases, with 7 bases separating them. The CDR3 DNA reads TGTGCCAGCAGCTTCAGCGGGTACGAGCAGTACTTC. It specifies CASSFSGYEQYF.

This clone was observed once. Other DNA sequences within the sample encode an identical CDR3. This sequence joins TRBV29-1 and TRBJ1-1; D remains ambiguous. Germline loops: CDR1 SQVTM, CDR2 ANQGSEA. The CDR3 loop spans 8 amino acids. V shed 4 bases and J shed 11 bases, with 5 bases lying between them. CDR3 protein: CSVGRAFF. In nucleotides, the CDR3 is TGCAGCGTTGGCCGGGCTTTCTTT.

This clone was recorded once. V and J are TRBV25-1 and TRBJ2-7; 7 nucleotides agree with TRBD1. Germline V gene lookup returns CDR1 MGHDK and CDR2 SYGVNS. J gave up 5 bases and V 6 bases, and 7 bases lay outside the gene matches. The CDR3 length is 13 residues. The DNA of the CDR3 is TGTGCCAGCAGCATGACAGGGTTCCACGAGCAGTACTTC. Translating gives CASSMTGFHEQYF.

The rearrangement uses TRBV19 and TRBJ1-1, with a possible D match to TRBD1 (5 bases). The CDR3 runs 15 residues. The V gene lost 6 bases and the J gene lost 2 bases, with 16 bases spanning the gap. Germline assignment: CDR1 LNHDA and CDR2 SQIVND (reference sequence). The CDR3 nucleotides are TGTGCCAGTAGGAAGGGTAGGGGAACCAACACTGAAGCTTTCTTT. Its translation: CASRKGRGTNTEAFF.

The chain joins TRBV6-5 to TRBJ1-6; 8 nucleotides line up with TRBD1. The CDR3 is 15 amino acids. J gave up 0 bases and V 10 bases, and 5 bases lay outside the gene matches. The germline V gene has CDR1 MNHEY and CDR2 SVGAGI. The CDR3 DNA sequence: TGTGCCACCTCAGGGGGCAGCTCCTATAATTCACCCCTCCACTTT. Translating gives CATSGGSSYNSPLHF.

The V call is TRBV7-9, the J call TRBJ2-3; TRBD2 agrees at 9 bases. V gave up 6 bases and J gave up 2 bases; unmatched junction bases: 12. Germline CDR1 is SEHNR and CDR2 is FQNEAQ (reference sequence). The CDR3 runs 17 residues. The chain's CDR3 is CASRGRAGGQATDTQYF. In nucleotides, the CDR3 is TGTGCCAGCAGAGGACGAGCGGGGGGCCAAGCCACAGATACGCAGTATTTT.

The chain is built from TRBV7-2 and TRBJ2-2; D perhaps matches TRBD2 (6 bases). The CDR3 consists of 14 residues. Per germline, CDR1 SGHTA and CDR2 FQGNSA. Trimming removed 6 bases from V and 0 bases from J, with 8 bases in between. CDR3 DNA sequence: TGTGCCAGCAGGCGGGACTCGAACACCGGGGAGCTGTTTTTT. As protein: CASRRDSNTGELFF.

The chain is built from TRBV5-6 and TRBJ2-3; the D gene is possibly TRBD1 (5 bases). Trimming took off 1 base at V and 3 bases at J, with 9 bases between the two ends. CDR1 is SGHDT, CDR2 YYEEEE, per germline. The CDR3 runs to 14 residues. The CDR3 nucleotides read TGTGCCAGCAGCTTGCCCAGGGCGACAGATACGCAGTATTTT. Translation: CASSLPRATDTQYF.

The chain combines TRBV5-1 with TRBJ2-2; TRBD1 is a possible D gene (6 bases). The V gene's germline CDR1 is SGHRS and CDR2 YFSETQ. CDR3 length: 15 amino acids. V shed 4 bases and J shed 4 bases, with 14 bases lying between them. CDR3 amino acids: CASSPTTGRTGELFF. In DNA, the CDR3 is TGCGCCAGCAGCCCGACGACAGGCCGCACCGGGGAGCTGTTTTTT.

Written as DNA, the CDR3 is TGTGCCTGGAGTGCGGGTCCAGGGATCTGGAACACTGAAGCTTTCTTT. It translates to CAWSAGPGIWNTEAFF. V usage is TRBV30 and J usage is TRBJ1-1, with D possibly being TRBD1 (5 bases). The CDR3 is made up of 16 amino acids. With 1 base removed from V and 1 base from J, the gap between germline ends came to 16 bases. CDR1 is GTSNPN, CDR2 SVGIG, per germline (reference sequence).

CDR3 in amino acids: CASSLVGVYGYTF. As DNA, the CDR3 is TGTGCCAGCAGCTTGGTCGGAGTCTATGGCTACACCTTC. The chain has TRBV5-8 and TRBJ1-2; D unresolved. This CDR3 has 13 residues. Germline-derived CDR1 and CDR2 are SGHTS and YDEGEE. The ends were cut back, 0 bases at V and 4 bases at J, with 7 bases in the middle.

The chain recombines TRBV6-5 with TRBJ1-4; 8 bases line up with TRBD1. The CDR3 is 14 residues long. Germline V gives CDR1 MNHEY, CDR2 SVGAGI. Trimming took 6 bases from V and 3 from J; bases not matched to a gene: 3. The CDR3 loop is CASRKGQANEKLFF. CDR3 coding DNA: TGTGCCAGCAGAAAGGGACAGGCTAATGAAAAACTGTTTTTT.

This chain connects TRBV14 to TRBJ2-1; TRBD2 matches at 14 bases. Trimming cost V 4 bases and J 10 bases; bases outside gene matches: 9. The CDR3 has 16 amino acids. Germline V gene sequence: CDR1 SGHDN, CDR2 FVKESK. The CDR3 DNA reads as TGTGCCAGCAGCCCGATGACTAGCGGGGGGGCCGGAGAGCAGTTCTTC. Amino acid sequence: CASSPMTSGGAGEQFF.